This T cell receptor (beta chain) was found in a study of blood T cell repertoires in COVID-19 (TCRdb year 2020). About the study as a whole: Samples covering the acute and convalescent phases of COVID-19 were provided by collaborators in the United States, Italy and Spain. The material from the prospective study consisted of cDNA or gDNA derived from T cells, B-cell-depleted T cells, or PBMCs. Deeply sampled blood TCRbeta repertoires from subjects exposed to, actively infected with, or recovered from COVID-19 were included in the dataset. The repertoires were released in a freely available public database intended as a resource for research on the immune response to SARS-CoV-2. Samples were obtained from the ongoing ImmuneRACE study (first 160 participants) and from over a thousand subjects provided by 6 global collaborators. A de-identified subject ID, COVID-19 status, age in years and sex were almost always included in the sample metadata. Where available, HLA class I and class II types were obtained from metadata supplied by the sample provider rather than from assay-based typing. Study-level results and caveats: Clinical and demographic metadata were provided uncurated, with the amount varying by source and participant.

Collaborating institutions collected whole blood in K2EDTA tubes following their own protocols. For TCRbeta analysis, collaborators shipped samples in one of three forms: frozen whole blood, isolated PBMCs, or DNA extracted from either of those sample types. TCRbeta CDR3 regions were amplified from genomic DNA using the immunoSEQ Assay, a bias-controlled multiplex PCR. Per the original workflow: The number of nucleated cells in each sample was estimated by amplification of reference gene primers within the assay. To quantify the absolute abundance of each unique TCRbeta CDR3 rearrangement, sequence reads were collapsed and filtered. For each sample, productive Simpson clonality was calculated as the square root of Simpson's diversity index across productive rearrangements. TCRdb limited this immuneACCESS table to in-frame rearrangements with V and J called. A share of clones is missing; checked studies link under half to unresolved V genes, and the rest is unexplained. The V and J calls and clone size were taken over from that table, and D and trimming were inferred from the DNA. The sample data list roughly 150,000 clones, and around 77% of these were observed just once. Together, the top ten hold about 3% of the sample.

The CDR3, from cysteine to phenylalanine, totals 13 residues. This entry keeps only the CDR3 DNA: 39 bases, framed from base 1. V drops 5 bases and J drops 5 bases, leaving 14 bases in between. For CDR1 and CDR2, the germline V gene (reference sequence) lists SGHNT and YYREEE. Points on this clone: No cognate antigen has been identified for it. No clone much larger than this one lies a single base away; base qualities are absent.

This sequence originates from a man aged 65-85 years with acute or convalescent COVID-19. Sequencing was done on a sample of peripheral blood. The sequence links TRBV5-4 to TRBJ2-7; TRBD1 could be the D gene, as 5 bases match. The sequenced DNA: TGTGCCAGCAGTACGACAAGGGGCGACGAGCAGTACTTC. Its protein is CASSTTRGDEQYF.